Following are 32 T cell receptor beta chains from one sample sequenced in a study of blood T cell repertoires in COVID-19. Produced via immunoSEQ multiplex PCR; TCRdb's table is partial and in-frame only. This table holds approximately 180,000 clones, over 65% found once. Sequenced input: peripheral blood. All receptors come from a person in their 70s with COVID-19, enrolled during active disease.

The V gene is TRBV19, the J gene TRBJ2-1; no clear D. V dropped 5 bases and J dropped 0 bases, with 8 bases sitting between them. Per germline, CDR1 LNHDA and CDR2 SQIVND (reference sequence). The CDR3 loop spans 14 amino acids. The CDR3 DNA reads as TGTGCCAGTAGTGGGCCTCCCTCCTACAATGAGCAGTTCTTC. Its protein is CASSGPPSYNEQFF.

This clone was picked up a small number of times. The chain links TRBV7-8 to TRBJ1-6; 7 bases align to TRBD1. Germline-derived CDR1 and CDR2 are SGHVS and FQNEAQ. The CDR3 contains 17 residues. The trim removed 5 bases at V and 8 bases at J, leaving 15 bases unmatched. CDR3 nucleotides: TGTGCCAGCAGCCTCCATCCGACAGGGAAGTTATATTCACCCCTCCACTTT. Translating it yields CASSLHPTGKLYSPLHF.

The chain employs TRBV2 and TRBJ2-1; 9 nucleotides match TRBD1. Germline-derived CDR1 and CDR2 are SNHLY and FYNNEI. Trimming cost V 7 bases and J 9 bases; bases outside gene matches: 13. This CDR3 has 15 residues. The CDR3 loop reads CASKRDRASDGEQFF. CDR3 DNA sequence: TGTGCCAGCAAACGGGACAGGGCTTCGGACGGTGAGCAGTTCTTC. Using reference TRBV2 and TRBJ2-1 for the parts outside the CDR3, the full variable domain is EPEVTQTPSHQVTQMGQEVILRCVPISNHLYFYWYRQILGQKVEFLVSFYNNEISEKSEIFDDQFSVERPDGSNFTLKIRSTKLEDSAMYFCASKRDRASDGEQFFGPGTRLTVL.

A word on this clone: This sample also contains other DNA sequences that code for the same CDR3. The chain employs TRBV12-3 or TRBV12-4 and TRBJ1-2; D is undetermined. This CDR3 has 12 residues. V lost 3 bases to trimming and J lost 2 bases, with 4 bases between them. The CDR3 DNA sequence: TGTGCCAGCAGTTTCGGGAACTATGGCTACACCTTC. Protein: CASSFGNYGYTF.

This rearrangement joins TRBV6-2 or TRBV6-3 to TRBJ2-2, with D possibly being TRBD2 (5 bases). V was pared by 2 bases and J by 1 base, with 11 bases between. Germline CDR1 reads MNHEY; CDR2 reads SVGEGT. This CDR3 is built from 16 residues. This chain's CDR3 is CASSYPEVMNTGELFF. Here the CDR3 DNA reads TGTGCCAGCAGTTACCCGGAGGTTATGAACACCGGGGAGCTGTTTTTT.

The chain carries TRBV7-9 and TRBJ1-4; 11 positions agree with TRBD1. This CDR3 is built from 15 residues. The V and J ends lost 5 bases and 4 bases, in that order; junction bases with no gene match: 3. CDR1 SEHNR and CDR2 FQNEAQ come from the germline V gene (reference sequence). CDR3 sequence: CASSRDRGNNEKLFF. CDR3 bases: TGTGCCAGCAGCCGGGACAGGGGGAATAATGAAAAACTGTTTTTT.

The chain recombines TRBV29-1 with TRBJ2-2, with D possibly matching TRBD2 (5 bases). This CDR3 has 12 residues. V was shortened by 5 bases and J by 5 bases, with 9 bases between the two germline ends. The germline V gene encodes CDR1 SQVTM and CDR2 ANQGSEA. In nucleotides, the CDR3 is TGCAGCGTTCGAGGAGGAACCGGGGAGCTGTTTTTT. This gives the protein CSVRGGTGELFF.

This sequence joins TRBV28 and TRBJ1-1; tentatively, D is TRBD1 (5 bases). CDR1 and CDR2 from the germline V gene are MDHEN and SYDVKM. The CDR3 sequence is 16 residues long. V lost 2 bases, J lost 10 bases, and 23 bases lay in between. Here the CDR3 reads CASSLIRAGPGEIAFF. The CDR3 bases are TGTGCCAGCAGTTTAATCCGGGCGGGACCTGGAGAAATAGCTTTCTTT.

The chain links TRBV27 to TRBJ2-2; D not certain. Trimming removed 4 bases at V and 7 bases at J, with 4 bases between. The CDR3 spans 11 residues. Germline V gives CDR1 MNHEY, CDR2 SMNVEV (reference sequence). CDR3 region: CASSYGGELFF. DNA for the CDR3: TGTGCCAGCAGTTACGGCGGGGAGCTGTTTTTT.

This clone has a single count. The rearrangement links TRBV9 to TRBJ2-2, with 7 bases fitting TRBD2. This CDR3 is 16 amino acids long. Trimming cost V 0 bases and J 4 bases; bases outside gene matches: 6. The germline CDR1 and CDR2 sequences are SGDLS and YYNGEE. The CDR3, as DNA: TGTGCCAGCAGCGTAGATAGTCTAGCGGCCACCGGGGAGCTGTTTTTT. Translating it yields CASSVDSLAATGELFF.

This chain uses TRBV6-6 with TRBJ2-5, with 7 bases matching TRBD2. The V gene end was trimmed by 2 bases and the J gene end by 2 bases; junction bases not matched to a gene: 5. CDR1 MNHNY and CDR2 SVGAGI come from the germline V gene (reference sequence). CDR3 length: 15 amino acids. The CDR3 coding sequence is TGTGCCAGCAGTTACAGCGTGGGACTACAAGAGACCCAGTACTTC. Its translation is CASSYSVGLQETQYF.

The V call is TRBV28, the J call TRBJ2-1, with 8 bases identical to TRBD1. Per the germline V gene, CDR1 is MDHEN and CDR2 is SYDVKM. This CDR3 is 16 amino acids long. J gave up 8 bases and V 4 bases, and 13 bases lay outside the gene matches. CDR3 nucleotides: TGTGCCAGCAGTTCCCCGACAGGGGAAAATAACGATGAGCAGTTCTTC. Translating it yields CASSSPTGENNDEQFF.

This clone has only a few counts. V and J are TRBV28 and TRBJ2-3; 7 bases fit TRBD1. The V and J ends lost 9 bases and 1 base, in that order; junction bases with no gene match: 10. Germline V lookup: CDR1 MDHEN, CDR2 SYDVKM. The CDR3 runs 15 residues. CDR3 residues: CASWDSSDGTDTQYF. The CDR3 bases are TGTGCCAGTTGGGACAGCTCAGATGGCACAGATACGCAGTATTTT.

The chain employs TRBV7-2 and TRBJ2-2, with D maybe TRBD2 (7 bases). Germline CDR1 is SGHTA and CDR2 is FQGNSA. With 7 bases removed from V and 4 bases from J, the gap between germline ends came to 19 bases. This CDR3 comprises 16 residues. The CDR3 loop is CASTKRGGAGTGELFF. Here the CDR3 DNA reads TGTGCCAGCACCAAAAGGGGGGGCGCAGGCACCGGGGAGCTGTTTTTT.

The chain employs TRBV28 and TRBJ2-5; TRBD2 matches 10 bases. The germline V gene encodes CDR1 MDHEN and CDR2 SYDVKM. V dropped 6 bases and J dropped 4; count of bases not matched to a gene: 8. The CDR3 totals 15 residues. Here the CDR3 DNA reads TGTGCCAGCAGCCCCGCCGGGACTAGCGCAGAGACCCAGTACTTC. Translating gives CASSPAGTSAETQYF.

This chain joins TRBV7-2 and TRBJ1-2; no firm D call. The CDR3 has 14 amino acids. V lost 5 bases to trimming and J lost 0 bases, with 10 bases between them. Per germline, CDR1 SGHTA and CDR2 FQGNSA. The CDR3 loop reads CASSLAQTNYGYTF. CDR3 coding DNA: TGTGCCAGCAGCCTGGCTCAGACTAACTATGGCTACACCTTC.

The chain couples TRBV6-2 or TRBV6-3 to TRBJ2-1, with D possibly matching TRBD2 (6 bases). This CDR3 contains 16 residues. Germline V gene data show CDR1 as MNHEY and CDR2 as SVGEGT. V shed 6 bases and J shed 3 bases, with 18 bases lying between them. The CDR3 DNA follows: TGTGCCAGCAGCCCCGGGAGCTCCAGGTTCTACAATGAGCAGTTCTTC. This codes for CASSPGSSRFYNEQFF.

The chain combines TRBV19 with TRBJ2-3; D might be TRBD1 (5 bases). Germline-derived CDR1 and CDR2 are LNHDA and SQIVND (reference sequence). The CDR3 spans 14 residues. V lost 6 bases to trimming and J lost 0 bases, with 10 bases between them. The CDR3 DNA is TGTGCCAGTAGAAGTAGGACAAGCACAGATACGCAGTATTTT. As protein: CASRSRTSTDTQYF.

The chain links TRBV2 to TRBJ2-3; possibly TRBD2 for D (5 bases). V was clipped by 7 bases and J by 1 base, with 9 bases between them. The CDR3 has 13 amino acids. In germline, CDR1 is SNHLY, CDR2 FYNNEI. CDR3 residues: CASTRGGTDTQYF. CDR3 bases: TGTGCCAGCACCCGGGGAGGCACAGATACGCAGTATTTT.

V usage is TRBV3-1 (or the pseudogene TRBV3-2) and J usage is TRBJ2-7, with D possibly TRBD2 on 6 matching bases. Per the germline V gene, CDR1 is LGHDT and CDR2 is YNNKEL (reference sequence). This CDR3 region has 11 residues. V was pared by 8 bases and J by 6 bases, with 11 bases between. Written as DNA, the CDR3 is TGTGCCAGCCGCGGGGCCGTCGAGCAGTACTTC. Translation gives CASRGAVEQYF.

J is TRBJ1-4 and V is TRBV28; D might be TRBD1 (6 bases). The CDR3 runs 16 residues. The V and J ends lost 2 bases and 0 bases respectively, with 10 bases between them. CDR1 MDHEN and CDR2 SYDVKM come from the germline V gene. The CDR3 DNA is TGTGCCAGCAGTTTAAGGGGGTTTACAACTAATGAAAAACTGTTTTTT. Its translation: CASSLRGFTTNEKLFF.

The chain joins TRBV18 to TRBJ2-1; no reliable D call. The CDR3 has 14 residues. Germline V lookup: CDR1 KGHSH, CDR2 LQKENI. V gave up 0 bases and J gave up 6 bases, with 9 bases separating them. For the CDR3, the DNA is TGTGCCAGCTCACCACCGGTTGCGGCCAATGAGCAGTTCTTC. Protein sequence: CASSPPVAANEQFF.

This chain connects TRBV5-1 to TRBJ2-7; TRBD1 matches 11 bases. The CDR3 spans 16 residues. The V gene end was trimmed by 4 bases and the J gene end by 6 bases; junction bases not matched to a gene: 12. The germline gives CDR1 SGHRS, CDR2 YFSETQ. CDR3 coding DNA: TGCGCCAGCAGCACGAACCCCGGGACAGGGGGAGGCGAGCAGTACTTC. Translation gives CASSTNPGTGGGEQYF.

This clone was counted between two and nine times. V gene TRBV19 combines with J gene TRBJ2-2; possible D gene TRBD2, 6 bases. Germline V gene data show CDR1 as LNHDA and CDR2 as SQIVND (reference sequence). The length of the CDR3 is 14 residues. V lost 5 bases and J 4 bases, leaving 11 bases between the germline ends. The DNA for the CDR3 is TGTGCCAGTAGTTTTAGGGGAGGCACCGGGGAGCTGTTTTTT. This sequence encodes CASSFRGGTGELFF.

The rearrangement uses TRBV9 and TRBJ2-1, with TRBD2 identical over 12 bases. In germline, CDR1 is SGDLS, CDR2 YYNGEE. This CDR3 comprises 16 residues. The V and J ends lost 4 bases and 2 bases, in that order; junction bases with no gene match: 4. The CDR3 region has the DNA TGTGCCAGCAGCCCGCGACTAGCGGGAGCCTACAATGAGCAGTTCTTC. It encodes CASSPRLAGAYNEQFF. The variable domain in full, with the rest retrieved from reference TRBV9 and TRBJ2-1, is DSGVTQTPKHLITATGQRVTLRCSPRSGDLSVYWYQQSLDQGLQFLIQYYNGEERAKGNILERFSAQQFPDLHSELNLSSLELGDSALYFCASSPRLAGAYNEQFFGPGTRLTVL.

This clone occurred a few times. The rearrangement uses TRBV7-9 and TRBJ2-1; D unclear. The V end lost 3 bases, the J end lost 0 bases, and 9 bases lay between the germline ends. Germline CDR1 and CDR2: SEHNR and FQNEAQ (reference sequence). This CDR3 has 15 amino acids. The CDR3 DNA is TGTGCCAGCAGCTTCGATACAGACTCCTACAATGAGCAGTTCTTC. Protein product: CASSFDTDSYNEQFF. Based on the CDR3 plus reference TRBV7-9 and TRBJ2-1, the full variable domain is DTGVSQNPRHKITKRGQNVTFRCDPISEHNRLYWYRQTLGQGPEFLTYFQNEAQLEKSRLLSDRFSAERPKGSFSTLEIQRTEQGDSAMYLCASSFDTDSYNEQFFGPGTRLTVL.

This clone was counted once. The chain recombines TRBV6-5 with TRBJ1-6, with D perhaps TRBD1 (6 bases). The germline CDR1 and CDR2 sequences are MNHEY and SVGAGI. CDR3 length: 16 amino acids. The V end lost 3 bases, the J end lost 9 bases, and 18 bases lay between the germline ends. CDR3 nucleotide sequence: TGTGCCAGCAGTTATTTTTCAGGACAGCTTATTTCACCCCTCCACTTT. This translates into CASSYFSGQLISPLHF.

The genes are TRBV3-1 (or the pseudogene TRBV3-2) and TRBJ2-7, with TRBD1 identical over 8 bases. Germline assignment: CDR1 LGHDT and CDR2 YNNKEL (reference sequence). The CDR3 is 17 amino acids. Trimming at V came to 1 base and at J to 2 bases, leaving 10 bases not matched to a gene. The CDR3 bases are TGTGCCAGCAGCCAAGGGGCAAGGACAGGGATAACCTACGAGCAGTACTTC. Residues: CASSQGARTGITYEQYF.

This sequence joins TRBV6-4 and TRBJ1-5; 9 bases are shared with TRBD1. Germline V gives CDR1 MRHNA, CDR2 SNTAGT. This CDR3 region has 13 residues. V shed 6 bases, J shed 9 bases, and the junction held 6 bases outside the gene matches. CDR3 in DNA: TGTGCCAGCAGCCGGGACAGGGTGGGGCCCCAGCATTTT. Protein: CASSRDRVGPQHF.

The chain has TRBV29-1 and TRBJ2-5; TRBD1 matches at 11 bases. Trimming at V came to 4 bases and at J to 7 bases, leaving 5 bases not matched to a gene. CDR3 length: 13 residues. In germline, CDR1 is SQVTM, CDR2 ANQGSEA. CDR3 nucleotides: TGCAGCGTTGTCGGGACAGGGGGGTTGACCCAGTACTTC. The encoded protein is CSVVGTGGLTQYF.

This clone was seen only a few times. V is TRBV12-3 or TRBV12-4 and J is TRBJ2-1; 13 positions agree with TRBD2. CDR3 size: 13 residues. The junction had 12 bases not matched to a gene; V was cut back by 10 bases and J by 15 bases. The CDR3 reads CATLKLAGGPTFF. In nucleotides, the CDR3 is TGTGCCACCCTTAAACTAGCGGGGGGGCCCACGTTCTTC.

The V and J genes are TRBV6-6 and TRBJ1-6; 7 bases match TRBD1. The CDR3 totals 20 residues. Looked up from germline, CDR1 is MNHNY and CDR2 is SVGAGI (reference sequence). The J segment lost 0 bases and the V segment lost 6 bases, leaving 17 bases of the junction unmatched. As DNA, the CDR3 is TGTGCCAGCAGCGTGTCTACAGGGGCCCGCGGAAGCTCCTATAATTCACCCCTCCACTTT. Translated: CASSVSTGARGSSYNSPLHF.